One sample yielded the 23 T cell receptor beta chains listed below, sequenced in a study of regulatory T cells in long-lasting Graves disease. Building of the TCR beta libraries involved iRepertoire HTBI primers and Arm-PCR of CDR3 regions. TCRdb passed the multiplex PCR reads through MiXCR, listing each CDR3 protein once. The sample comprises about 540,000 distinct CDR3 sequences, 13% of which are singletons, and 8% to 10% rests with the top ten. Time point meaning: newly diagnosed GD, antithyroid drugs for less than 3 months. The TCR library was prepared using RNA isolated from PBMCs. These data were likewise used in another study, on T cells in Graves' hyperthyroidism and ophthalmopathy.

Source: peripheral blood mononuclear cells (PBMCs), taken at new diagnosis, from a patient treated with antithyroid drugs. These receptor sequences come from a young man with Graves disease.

The CDR3: CASSPPFGENTEAFF. CDR3 in DNA: TGTGCCAGCTCACCACCTTTTGGTGAGAACACTGAAGCTTTCTTT. The chain links TRBV18 to TRBJ1-1; D gene uncertain. There are 15 residues in the CDR3. V was cut by 0 bases and J by 1 base, with 9 bases left in between. The germline V gene has CDR1 KGHSH and CDR2 LQKENI.

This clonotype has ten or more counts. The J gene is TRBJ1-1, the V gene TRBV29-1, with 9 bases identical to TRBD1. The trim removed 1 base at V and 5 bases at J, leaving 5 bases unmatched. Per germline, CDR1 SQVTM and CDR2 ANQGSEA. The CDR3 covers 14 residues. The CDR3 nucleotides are TGCAGCGTTGAAGGAGGACAGGGGAAGACTGAAGCTTTCTTT. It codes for CSVEGGQGKTEAFF. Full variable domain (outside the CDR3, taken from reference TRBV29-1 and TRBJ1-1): SAVISQKPSRDICQRGTSLTIQCQVDSQVTMMFWYRQQPGQSLTLIATANQGSEATYESGFVIDKFPISRPNLTFSTLTVSNMSPEDSSIYLCSVEGGQGKTEAFFGQGTRLTVV.

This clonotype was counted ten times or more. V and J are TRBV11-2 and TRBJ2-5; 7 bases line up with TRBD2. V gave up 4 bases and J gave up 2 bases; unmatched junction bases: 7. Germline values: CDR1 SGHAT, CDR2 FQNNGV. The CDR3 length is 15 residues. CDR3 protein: CASSSTGRDQETQYF. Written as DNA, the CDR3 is TGTGCCAGCAGCTCCACGGGGAGGGATCAAGAGACCCAGTACTTC.

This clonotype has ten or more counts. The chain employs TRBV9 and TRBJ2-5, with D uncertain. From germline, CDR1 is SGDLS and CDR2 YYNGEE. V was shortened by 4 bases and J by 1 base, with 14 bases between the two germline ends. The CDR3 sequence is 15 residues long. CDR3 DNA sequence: TGTGCCAGCAGCCCAAACGGACGGTTCCAAGAGACCCAGTACTTC. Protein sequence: CASSPNGRFQETQYF.

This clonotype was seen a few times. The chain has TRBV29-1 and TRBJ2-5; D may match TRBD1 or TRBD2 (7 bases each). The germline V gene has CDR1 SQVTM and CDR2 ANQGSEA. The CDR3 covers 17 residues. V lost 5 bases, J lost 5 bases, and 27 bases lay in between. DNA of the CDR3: TGCAGCGTTCCGGAGGGGGAGGGGAAGGGGGCTGGGGAGACCCAGTACTTC. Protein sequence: CSVPEGEGKGAGETQYF.

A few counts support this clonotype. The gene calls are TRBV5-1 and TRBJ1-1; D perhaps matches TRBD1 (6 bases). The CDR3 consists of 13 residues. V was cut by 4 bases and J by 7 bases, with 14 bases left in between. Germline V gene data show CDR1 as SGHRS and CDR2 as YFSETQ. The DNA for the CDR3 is TGCGCCAGCAGCCCCGGGGACACACGTGAAGCTTTCTTT. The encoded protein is CASSPGDTREAFF.

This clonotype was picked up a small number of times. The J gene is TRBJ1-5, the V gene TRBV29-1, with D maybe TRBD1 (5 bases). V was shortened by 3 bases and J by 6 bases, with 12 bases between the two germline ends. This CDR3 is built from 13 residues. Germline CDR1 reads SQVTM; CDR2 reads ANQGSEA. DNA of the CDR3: TGCAGCGTTGATTCGGGGGAGGGTCAGCCCCAGCATTTT. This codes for CSVDSGEGQPQHF.

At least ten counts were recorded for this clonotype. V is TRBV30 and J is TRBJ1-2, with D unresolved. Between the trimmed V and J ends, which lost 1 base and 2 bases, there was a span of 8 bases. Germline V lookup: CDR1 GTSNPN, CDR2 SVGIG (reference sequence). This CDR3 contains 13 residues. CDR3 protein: CAWSGPMNYGYTF. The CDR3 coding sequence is TGTGCCTGGAGTGGGCCGATGAACTATGGCTACACCTTC.

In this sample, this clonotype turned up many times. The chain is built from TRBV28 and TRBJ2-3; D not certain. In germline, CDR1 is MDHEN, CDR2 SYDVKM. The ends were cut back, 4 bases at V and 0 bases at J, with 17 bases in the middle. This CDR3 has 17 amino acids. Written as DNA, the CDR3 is TGTGCCAGCAGTTCTATTAGTAGGGTATCTAGCACAGATACGCAGTATTTT. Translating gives CASSSISRVSSTDTQYF.

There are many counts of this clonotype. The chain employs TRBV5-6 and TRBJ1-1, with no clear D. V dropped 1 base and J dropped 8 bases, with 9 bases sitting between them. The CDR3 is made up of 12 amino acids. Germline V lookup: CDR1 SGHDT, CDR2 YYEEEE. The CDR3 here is CASSLSFGEAFF. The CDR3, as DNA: TGTGCCAGCAGCTTGTCTTTCGGGGAAGCTTTCTTT.

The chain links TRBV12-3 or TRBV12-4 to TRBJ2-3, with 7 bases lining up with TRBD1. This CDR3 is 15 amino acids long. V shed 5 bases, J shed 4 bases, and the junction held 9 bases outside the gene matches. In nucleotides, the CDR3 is TGTGCCAGCAGTACGACAGGGAGTGAAGCAGATACGCAGTATTTT. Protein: CASSTTGSEADTQYF.

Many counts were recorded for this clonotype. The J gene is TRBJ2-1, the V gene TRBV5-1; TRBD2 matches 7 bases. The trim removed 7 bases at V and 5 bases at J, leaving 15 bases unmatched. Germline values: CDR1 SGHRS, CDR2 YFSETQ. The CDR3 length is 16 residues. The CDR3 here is CASGERSASGNNEQFF. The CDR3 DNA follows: TGCGCCAGCGGGGAGAGGTCGGCTAGCGGAAACAATGAGCAGTTCTTC.

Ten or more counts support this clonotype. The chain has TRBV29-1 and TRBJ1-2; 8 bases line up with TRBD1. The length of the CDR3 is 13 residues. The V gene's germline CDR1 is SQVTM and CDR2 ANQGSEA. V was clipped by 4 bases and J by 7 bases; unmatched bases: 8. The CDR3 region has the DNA TGCAGCGTTGCGGACAGGGTGTTGCGTGGCTACACCTTC. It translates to CSVADRVLRGYTF.

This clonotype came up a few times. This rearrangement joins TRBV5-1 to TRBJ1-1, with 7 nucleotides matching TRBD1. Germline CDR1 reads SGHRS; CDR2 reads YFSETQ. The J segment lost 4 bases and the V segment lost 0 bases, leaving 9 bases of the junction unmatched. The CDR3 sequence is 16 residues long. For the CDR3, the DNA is TGCGCCAGCAGCTTGGGTTTCGGGTCAGGGGGCACTGAAGCTTTCTTT. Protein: CASSLGFGSGGTEAFF.

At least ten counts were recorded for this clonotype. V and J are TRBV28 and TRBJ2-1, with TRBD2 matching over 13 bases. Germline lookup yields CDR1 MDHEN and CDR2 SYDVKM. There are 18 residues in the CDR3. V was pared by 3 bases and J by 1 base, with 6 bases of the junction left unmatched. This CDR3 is CASSFGLAGALSYNEQFF. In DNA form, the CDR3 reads TGTGCCAGCAGTTTTGGACTAGCGGGAGCCCTTTCCTACAATGAGCAGTTCTTC.

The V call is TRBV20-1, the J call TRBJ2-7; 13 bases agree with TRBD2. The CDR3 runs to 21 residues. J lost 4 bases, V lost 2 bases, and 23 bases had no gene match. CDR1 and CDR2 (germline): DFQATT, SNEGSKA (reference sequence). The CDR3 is CSARPTGSGTSGRALVYEQYF. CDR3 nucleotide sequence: TGCAGTGCTAGACCTACAGGGTCGGGTACTAGCGGGAGGGCCTTGGTATACGAGCAGTACTTC.

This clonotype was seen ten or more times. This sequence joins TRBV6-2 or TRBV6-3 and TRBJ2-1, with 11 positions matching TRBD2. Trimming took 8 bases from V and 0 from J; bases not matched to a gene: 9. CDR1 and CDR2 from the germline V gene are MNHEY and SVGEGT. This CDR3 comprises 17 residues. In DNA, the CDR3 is TGTGCCAGCTCTTGGACTAGCGGGCGGAGCTCCTACAATGAGCAGTTCTTC. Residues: CASSWTSGRSSYNEQFF.

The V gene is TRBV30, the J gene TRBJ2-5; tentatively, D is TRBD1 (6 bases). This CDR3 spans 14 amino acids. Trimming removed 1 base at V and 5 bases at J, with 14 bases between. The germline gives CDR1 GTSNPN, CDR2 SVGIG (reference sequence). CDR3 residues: CAWSGVRGRETQYF. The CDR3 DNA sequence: TGTGCCTGGAGTGGGGTCAGGGGTAGGGAGACCCAGTACTTC.

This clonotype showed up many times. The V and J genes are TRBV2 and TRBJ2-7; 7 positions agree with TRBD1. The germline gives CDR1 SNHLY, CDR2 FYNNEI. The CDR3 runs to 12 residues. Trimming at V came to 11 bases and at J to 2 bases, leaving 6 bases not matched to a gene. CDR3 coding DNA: TGTGCCGCCCACAGGGGAACCTACGAGCAGTACTTC. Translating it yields CAAHRGTYEQYF.

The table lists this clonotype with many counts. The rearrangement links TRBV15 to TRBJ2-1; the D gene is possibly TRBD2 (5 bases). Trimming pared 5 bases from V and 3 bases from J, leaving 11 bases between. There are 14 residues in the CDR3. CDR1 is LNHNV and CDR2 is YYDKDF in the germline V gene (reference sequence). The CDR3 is CATSGSSNYNEQFF. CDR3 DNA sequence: TGTGCCACCAGCGGGTCTAGCAACTACAATGAGCAGTTCTTC.

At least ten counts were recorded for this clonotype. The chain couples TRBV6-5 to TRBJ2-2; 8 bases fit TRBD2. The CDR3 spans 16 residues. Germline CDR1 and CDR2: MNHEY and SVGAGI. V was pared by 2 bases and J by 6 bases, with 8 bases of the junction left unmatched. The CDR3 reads CASSYRSGRGSGELFF. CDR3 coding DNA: TGTGCCAGCAGTTACAGGAGCGGGAGAGGATCCGGGGAGCTGTTTTTT.

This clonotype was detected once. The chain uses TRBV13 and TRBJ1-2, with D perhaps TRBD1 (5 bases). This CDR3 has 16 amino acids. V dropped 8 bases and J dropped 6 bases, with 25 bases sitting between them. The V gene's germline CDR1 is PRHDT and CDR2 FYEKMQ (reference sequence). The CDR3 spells CASLRTRGSRLDGYTF. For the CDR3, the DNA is TGTGCCAGCCTGAGGACGCGGGGCAGTAGGCTCGATGGCTACACCTTC.

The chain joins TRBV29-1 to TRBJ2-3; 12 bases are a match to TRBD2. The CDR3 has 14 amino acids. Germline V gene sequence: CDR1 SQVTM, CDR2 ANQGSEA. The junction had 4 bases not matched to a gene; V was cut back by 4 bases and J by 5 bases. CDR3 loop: CSVAPSGRGDTQYF. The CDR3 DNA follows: TGCAGCGTTGCCCCTAGCGGGAGGGGAGATACGCAGTATTTT.